This T cell receptor (beta chain) was sequenced during a study of T cell responses to AZD1222 COVID-19 vaccine. TCRdb's copy holds only in-frame clones and misses some; the assay was immunoSEQ multiplex PCR. The sample yields approximately 120,000 clones, around 92% seen once. Germline CDR1 is LNHDA and CDR2 is SQIVND (reference sequence). The CDR3 spans 14 residues. V was clipped by 7 bases and J by 6 bases, with 13 bases between them. The chain couples TRBV19 to TRBJ1-6; no reliable D call. The sample here was peripheral blood, taken on day 0 of AZD1222 vaccination. The clonotype comes from an adult in good health. In DNA, the CDR3 is TGTGCCAGTAATGTCGGAATTATTAATTCACCCCTCCACTTT. Translation gives CASNVGIINSPLHF.